Listed below are T cell receptor beta chains from one sample, sequenced in a study of T-cell memory formation after mild COVID-19. TCRdb analysed the 5' RACE reads with MiXCR anew, one entry per CDR3 protein. The sample shows around 250,000 distinct CDR3 sequences, about 16% of them seen only once. Sequenced input: PBMCs or a T cell subset sorted from them (not recorded which). These receptors all stem from a man aged 18-30 years who had mild COVID-19 (a few samples of this study predate the infection). Cell type and time point are not known. CDR3s include the opening cysteine and the closing phenylalanine or tryptophan. The order of the fields is V gene, clone size, J gene, D gene, CDR3 protein, CDR3 DNA. D genes are given only for firm matches. Clone size is stated in some rows and not others, as once, few, many or a class when expanded.

v_call: TRBV6-5; clone_size: few; j_call: TRBJ1-5; d_call: TRBD1; cdr3_aa: CASTPTGGDNQPQHF; cdr3_nt: TGTGCCAGCACCCCGACAGGGGGGGATAATCAGCCCCAGCATTTT
v_call: TRBV12-3/TRBV12-4; clone_size: many; j_call: TRBJ1-2; d_call: -; cdr3_aa: CASRPGQGTFLDYGYTF; cdr3_nt: TGTGCCAGCAGACCCGGGCAGGGGACTTTTCTGGACTATGGCTACACCTTC
v_call: TRBV20-1; clone_size: many; j_call: TRBJ2-7; d_call: TRBD1; cdr3_aa: CSARQGDNEQYF; cdr3_nt: TGCAGTGCTAGACAGGGGGACAACGAGCAGTACTTC
v_call: TRBV12-3/TRBV12-4; clone_size: -; j_call: TRBJ2-3; d_call: TRBD2; cdr3_aa: CASSLALTASGRTDTQYF; cdr3_nt: TGTGCCAGCAGTTTAGCGCTGACAGCTAGCGGGCGCACAGATACGCAGTATTTT
v_call: TRBV4-3; clone_size: -; j_call: TRBJ2-2; d_call: -; cdr3_aa: CASSQGPGVTGELFF; cdr3_nt: TGCGCCAGCAGCCAAGGTCCAGGGGTAACCGGGGAGCTGTTTTTT
v_call: TRBV4-3; clone_size: few; j_call: TRBJ2-1; d_call: -; cdr3_aa: CASSLGSGLDEQFF; cdr3_nt: TGCGCCAGCAGCCTTGGTTCAGGGTTGGATGAGCAGTTCTTC
v_call: TRBV6-6; clone_size: -; j_call: TRBJ1-5; d_call: -; cdr3_aa: CASSYTVQVQPQHF; cdr3_nt: TGTGCCAGCAGTTACACGGTACAGGTACAGCCCCAGCATTTT
v_call: TRBV20-1; clone_size: few; j_call: TRBJ1-1; d_call: -; cdr3_aa: CSARVGGTVNTEAFF; cdr3_nt: TGCAGTGCTAGAGTGGGGGGGACGGTGAACACTGAAGCTTTCTTT
v_call: TRBV6-5; clone_size: few; j_call: TRBJ2-5; d_call: TRBD2; cdr3_aa: CASSSTGLGAETQYF; cdr3_nt: TGTGCCAGCAGTTCCACGGGACTAGGGGCCGAGACCCAGTACTTC
v_call: TRBV7-8; clone_size: -; j_call: TRBJ2-2; d_call: -; cdr3_aa: CASSLDSNIRINTGELFF; cdr3_nt: TGTGCCAGCAGTTTGGACAGTAACATCCGGATAAACACCGGGGAGCTGTTTTTT
v_call: TRBV5-1; clone_size: many; j_call: TRBJ1-1; d_call: -; cdr3_aa: CASSSLNPGKTEAFF; cdr3_nt: TGCGCCAGCAGCTCCCTTAACCCAGGGAAAACTGAAGCTTTCTTT
v_call: TRBV2; clone_size: -; j_call: TRBJ2-3; d_call: TRBD2; cdr3_aa: CASRETSGNTDTQYF; cdr3_nt: TGTGCCAGCAGAGAGACTAGCGGGAACACAGATACGCAGTATTTT
v_call: TRBV19; clone_size: -; j_call: TRBJ1-5; d_call: -; cdr3_aa: CASSIERANQPQHF; cdr3_nt: TGTGCCAGTAGTATTGAGCGGGCCAATCAGCCCCAGCATTTT
v_call: TRBV10-3; clone_size: few; j_call: TRBJ2-2; d_call: -; cdr3_aa: CAIRGEGELFF; cdr3_nt: TGTGCCATCAGAGGGGAAGGGGAGCTGTTTTTT
v_call: TRBV20-1; clone_size: -; j_call: TRBJ2-5; d_call: TRBD2; cdr3_aa: CSAGASGGRAQYF; cdr3_nt: TGCAGTGCTGGTGCCTCGGGGGGGCGGGCCCAGTACTTC
v_call: TRBV7-9; clone_size: medium-sized; j_call: TRBJ2-4; d_call: -; cdr3_aa: CASSLRGAKNIQYF; cdr3_nt: TGTGCCAGCAGCTTAAGAGGGGCCAAAAACATTCAGTACTTC